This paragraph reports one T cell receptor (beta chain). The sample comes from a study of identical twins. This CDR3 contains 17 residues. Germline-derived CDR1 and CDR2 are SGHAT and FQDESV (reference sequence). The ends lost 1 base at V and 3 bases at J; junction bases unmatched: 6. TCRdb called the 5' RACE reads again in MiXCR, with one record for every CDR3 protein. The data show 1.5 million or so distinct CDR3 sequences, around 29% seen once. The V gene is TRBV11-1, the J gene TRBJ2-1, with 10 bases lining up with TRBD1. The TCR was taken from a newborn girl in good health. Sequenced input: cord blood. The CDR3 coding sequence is TGTGCCAGCAGCTTAGTTTTCGGGACAGGGGACTACAATGAGCAGTTCTTC. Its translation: CASSLVFGTGDYNEQFF.